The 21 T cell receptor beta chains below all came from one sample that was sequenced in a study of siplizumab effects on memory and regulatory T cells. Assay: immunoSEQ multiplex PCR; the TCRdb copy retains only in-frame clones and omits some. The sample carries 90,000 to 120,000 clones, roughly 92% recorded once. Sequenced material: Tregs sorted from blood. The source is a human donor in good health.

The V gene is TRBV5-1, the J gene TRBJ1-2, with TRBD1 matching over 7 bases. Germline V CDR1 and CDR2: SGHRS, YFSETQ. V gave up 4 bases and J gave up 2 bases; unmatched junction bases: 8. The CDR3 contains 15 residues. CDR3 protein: CASSRGTASNYGYTF. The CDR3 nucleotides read TGCGCCAGCAGCCGTGGGACAGCTTCGAACTATGGCTACACCTTC.

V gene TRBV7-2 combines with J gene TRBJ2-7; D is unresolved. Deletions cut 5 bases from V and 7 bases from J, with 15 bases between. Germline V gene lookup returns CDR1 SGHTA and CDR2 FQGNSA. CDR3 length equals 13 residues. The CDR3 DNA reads TGTGCCAGCAGCCTTGGAACCAAGAGGGAGCAGTACTTC. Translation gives CASSLGTKREQYF.

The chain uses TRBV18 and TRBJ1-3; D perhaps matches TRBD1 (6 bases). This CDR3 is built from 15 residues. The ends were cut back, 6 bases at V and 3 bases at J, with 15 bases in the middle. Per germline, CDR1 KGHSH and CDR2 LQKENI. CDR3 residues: CASSLQGKGGNTIYF. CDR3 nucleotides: TGTGCCAGCTCCCTTCAGGGGAAGGGTGGAAACACCATATATTTT.

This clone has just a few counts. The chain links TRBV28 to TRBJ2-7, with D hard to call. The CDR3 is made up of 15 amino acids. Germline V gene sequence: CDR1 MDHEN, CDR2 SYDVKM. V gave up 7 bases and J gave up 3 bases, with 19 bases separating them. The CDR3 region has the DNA TGTGCCAGCATATCCCCTGGGCAGAGACACTACGAGCAGTACTTC. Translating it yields CASISPGQRHYEQYF.

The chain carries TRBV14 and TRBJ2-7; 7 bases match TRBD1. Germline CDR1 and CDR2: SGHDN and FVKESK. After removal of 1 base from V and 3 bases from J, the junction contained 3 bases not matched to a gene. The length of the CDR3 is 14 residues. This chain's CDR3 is CASSQVQGYYEQYF. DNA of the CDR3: TGTGCCAGCAGCCAAGTACAGGGGTACTACGAGCAGTACTTC.

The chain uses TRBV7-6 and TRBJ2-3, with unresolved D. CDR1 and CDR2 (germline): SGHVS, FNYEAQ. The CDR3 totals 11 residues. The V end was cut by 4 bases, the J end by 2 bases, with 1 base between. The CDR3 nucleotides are TGTGCCAGCAGCTCCACAGATACGCAGTATTTT. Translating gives CASSSTDTQYF.

The CDR3 spells CATRGSGNTGELFF. The DNA of the CDR3 is TGTGCCACCAGGGGTAGCGGTAACACCGGGGAGCTGTTTTTT. This sequence joins TRBV15 and TRBJ2-2; a possible D gene is TRBD2 (6 bases). V was clipped by 6 bases and J by 2 bases, with 10 bases between them. CDR1 LNHNV and CDR2 YYDKDF come from the germline V gene (reference sequence). CDR3 length equals 14 residues.

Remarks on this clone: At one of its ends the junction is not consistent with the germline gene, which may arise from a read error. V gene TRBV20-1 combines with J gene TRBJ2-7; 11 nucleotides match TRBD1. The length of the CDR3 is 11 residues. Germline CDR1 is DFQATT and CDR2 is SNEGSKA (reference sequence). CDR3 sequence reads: CSAEDRGRLGF. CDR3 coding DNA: TGCAGTGCTGAGGACAGGGGGCGGTTGGGTTTC.

DNA of the CDR3: TGCGCCAGCAGCTCTGACAGGGTGGGTGTTCGGCGCCATGAGCAGTTCTTC. Protein: CASSSDRVGVRRHEQFF. The chain carries TRBV5-1 and TRBJ2-1, with 7 bases aligning to TRBD1. J was trimmed by 8 bases and V by 3 bases; bases with no gene match: 17. The CDR3 is made up of 17 amino acids. Germline values: CDR1 SGHRS, CDR2 YFSETQ.

In nucleotides, the CDR3 is TGTGCCACCAGCAGAGATTTCACAGGGGACGTCGAGACCCAGTACTTC. It specifies CATSRDFTGDVETQYF. The chain recombines TRBV15 with TRBJ2-5; TRBD1 matches 7 bases. J lost 5 bases, V lost 0 bases, and 9 bases had no gene match. The CDR3 spans 16 residues. Germline V gene sequence: CDR1 LNHNV, CDR2 YYDKDF (reference sequence).

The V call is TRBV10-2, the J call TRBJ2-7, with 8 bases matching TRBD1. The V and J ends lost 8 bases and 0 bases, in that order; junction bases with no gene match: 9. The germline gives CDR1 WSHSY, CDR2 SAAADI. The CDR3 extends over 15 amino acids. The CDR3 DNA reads TGCGCCAGCGCCTTAGGGCAGGGGGCCTCCTACGAGCAGTACTTC. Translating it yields CASALGQGASYEQYF.

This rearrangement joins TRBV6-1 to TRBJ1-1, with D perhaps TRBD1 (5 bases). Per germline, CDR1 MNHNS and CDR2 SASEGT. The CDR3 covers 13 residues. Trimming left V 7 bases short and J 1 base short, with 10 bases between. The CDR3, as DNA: TGTGCCAGCACCCGAGACAGGAACACTGAAGCTTTCTTT. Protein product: CASTRDRNTEAFF.

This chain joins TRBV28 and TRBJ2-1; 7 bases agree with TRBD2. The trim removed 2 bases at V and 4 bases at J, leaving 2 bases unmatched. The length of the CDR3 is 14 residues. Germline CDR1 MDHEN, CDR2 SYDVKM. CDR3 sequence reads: CASSLLAEYNEQFF. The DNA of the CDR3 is TGTGCCAGCAGTTTACTAGCGGAATACAATGAGCAGTTCTTC.

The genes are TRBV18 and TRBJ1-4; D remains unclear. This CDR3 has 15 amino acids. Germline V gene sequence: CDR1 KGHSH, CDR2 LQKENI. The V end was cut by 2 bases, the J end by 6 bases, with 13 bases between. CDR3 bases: TGTGCCAGCTCACCAAGGCCCCAGAAGGATGAAAAACTGTTTTTT. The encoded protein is CASSPRPQKDEKLFF.

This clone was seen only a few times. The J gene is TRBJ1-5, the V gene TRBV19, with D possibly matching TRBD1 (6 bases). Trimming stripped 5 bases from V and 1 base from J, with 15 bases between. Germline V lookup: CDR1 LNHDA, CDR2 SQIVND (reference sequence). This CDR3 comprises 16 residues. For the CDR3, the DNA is TGTGCCAGTAGTCCATCGGACAGTATCAGCAATCAGCCCCAGCATTTT. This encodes CASSPSDSISNQPQHF. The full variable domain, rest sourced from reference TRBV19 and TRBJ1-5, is DGGITQSPKYLFRKEGQNVTLSCEQNLNHDAMYWYRQDPGQGLRLIYYSQIVNDFQKGDIAEGYSVSREKKESFPLTVTSAQKNPTAFYLCASSPSDSISNQPQHFGDGTRLSIL.

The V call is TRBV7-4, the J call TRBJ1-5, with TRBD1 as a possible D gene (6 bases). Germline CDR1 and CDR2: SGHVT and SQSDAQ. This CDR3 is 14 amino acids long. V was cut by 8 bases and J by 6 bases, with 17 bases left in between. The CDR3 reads CASLGSGVGQPQHF. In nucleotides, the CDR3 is TGTGCCAGCCTCGGGTCAGGGGTAGGTCAGCCCCAGCATTTT.

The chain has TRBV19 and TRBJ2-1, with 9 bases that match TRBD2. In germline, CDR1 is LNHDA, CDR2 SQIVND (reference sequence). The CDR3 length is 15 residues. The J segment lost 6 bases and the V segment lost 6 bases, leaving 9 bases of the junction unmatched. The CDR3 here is CASRTLTSGANEQFF. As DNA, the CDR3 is TGTGCCAGTAGAACGTTGACTAGCGGAGCCAATGAGCAGTTCTTC.

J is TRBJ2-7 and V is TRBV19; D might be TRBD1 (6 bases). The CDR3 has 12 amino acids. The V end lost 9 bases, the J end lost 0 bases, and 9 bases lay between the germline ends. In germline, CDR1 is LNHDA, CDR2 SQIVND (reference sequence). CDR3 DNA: TGTGCCAGCAGGGGAAACTCCTACGAGCAGTACTTC. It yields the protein CASRGNSYEQYF.

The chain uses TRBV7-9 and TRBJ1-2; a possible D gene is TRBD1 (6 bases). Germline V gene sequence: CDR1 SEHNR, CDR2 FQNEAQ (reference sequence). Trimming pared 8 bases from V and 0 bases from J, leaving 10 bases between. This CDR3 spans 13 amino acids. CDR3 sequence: CASGQRSNYGYTF. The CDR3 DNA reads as TGTGCCAGCGGACAGCGTTCTAACTATGGCTACACCTTC.

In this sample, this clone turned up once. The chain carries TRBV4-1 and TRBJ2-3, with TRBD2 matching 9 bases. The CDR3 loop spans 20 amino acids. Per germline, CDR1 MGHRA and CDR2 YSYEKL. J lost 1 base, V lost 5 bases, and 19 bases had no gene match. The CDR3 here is CASSNRPRGGRVIGTDTQYF. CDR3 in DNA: TGCGCCAGCAGCAACCGGCCGAGGGGCGGGAGGGTTATTGGCACAGATACGCAGTATTTT.

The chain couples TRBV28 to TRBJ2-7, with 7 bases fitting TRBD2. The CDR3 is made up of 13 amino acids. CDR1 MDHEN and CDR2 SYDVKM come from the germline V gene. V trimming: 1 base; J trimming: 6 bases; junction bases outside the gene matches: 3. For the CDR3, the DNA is TGTGCCAGCAGTTTATTGAGCGGGATCGAGCAGTACTTC. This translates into CASSLLSGIEQYF.